This T cell receptor beta chain is from a study of T cells in Graves' hyperthyroidism and ophthalmopathy. Germline CDR1 and CDR2: MNHNS and SASEGT. V shed 5 bases and J shed 0 bases, with 14 bases lying between them. The CDR3 runs 16 residues. This clonotype was found many times. Authors of the study amplified TCR beta CDR3 regions from RNA transcripts. In the first-round RT-PCR of the TCR CDR3, the HTBI primer set was used. Each CDR3 protein is one row after TCRdb ran MiXCR on the multiplex PCR reads. The table shows 300,000 to 450,000 distinct CDR3 sequences, with roughly 15% occurring only once. This sequence originates from a woman in her 30s with Graves' ophthalmopathy. J is TRBJ1-5 and V is TRBV6-1, with D maybe TRBD1 (5 bases). Sequencing input: blood. The DNA for the CDR3 is TGTGCCAGCAGTTCGTCATCAGGGTATAGCAATCAGCCCCAGCATTTT. Its translation is CASSSSSGYSNQPQHF.